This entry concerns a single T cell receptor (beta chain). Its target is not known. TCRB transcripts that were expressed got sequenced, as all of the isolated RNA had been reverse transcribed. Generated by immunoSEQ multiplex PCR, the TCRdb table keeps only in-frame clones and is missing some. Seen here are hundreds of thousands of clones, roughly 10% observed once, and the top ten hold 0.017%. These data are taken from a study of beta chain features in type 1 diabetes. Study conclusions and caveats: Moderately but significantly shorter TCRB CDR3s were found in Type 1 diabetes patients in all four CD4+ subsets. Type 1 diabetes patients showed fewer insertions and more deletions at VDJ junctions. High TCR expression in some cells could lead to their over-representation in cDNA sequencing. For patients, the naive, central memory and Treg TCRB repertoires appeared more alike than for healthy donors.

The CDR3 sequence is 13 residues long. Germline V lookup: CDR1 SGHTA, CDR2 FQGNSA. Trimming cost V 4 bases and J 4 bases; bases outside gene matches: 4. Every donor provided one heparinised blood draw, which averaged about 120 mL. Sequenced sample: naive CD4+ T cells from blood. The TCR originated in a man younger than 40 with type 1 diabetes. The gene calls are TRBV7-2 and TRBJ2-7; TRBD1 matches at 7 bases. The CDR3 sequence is CASSSGQPYEQYF. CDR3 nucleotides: TGTGCCAGCAGCTCGGGACAGCCTTACGAGCAGTACTTC.